This passage covers 29 T cell receptor beta chains from one sample sequenced in a study of cytomegalovirus exposure and HLA in healthy donors. Vbeta (60) and Jbeta (13) primers were used in the PCR. Method: immunoSEQ multiplex PCR; TCRdb's copy keeps in-frame clones and lacks some. Of approximately 150,000 clones listed, 80% to 90% were seen once; the top ten hold roughly 4.5%. Sequenced: PBMCs. The receptors stem from a young woman in good health and CMV-seropositive.

The chain employs TRBV4-1 and TRBJ1-1; D remains ambiguous. Trimming took 0 bases from V and 0 from J, leaving 11 bases between them. CDR3 size: 16 residues. Germline CDR1 reads MGHRA; CDR2 reads YSYEKL. The CDR3 sequence: CASSQDWAGMNTEAFF. DNA for the CDR3: TGCGCCAGCAGCCAAGATTGGGCAGGTATGAACACTGAAGCTTTCTTT.

This clone appeared a few times. This chain connects TRBV11-2 to TRBJ2-3; 8 nucleotides line up with TRBD2. The CDR3 runs 19 residues. Trimming removed 1 base from V and 4 bases from J; junction bases left unmatched: 16. Germline CDR1 reads SGHAT; CDR2 reads FQNNGV. The CDR3 region is CASSLGKRGGGGQADTQYF. The CDR3 DNA reads TGTGCCAGCAGCTTAGGAAAAAGGGGTGGCGGGGGGCAGGCAGATACGCAGTATTTT.

This clone was counted between two and nine times. This chain connects TRBV5-6 to TRBJ1-2; maybe TRBD1 (6 bases). With 4 bases removed from V and 1 base from J, the gap between germline ends came to 17 bases. This CDR3 comprises 16 residues. Germline loops: CDR1 SGHDT, CDR2 YYEEEE. The CDR3 reads CASSPVTGLSNYGYTF. For the CDR3, the DNA is TGTGCCAGCAGCCCAGTCACAGGGTTAAGTAACTATGGCTACACCTTC.

The V and J genes are TRBV28 and TRBJ2-7, with 10 bases aligning to TRBD1. The CDR3 contains 17 residues. Trimming at V came to 4 bases and at J to 3 bases, leaving 12 bases not matched to a gene. CDR1 and CDR2 (germline): MDHEN, SYDVKM. CDR3 in amino acids: CASSSLIGTGDGYEQYF. CDR3 nucleotide sequence: TGTGCCAGCAGTTCACTAATAGGGACAGGGGACGGCTACGAGCAGTACTTC.

V gene TRBV4-2 combines with J gene TRBJ2-7, with 7 bases aligning to TRBD1. The length of the CDR3 is 15 residues. V shed 4 bases and J 1 base; nucleotides not matched to a gene: 7. CDR1 and CDR2 (germline): LGHNA, YNFKEQ. The CDR3 DNA reads as TGTGCCAGCAGCCCCCTTGAGGGACAGTCCTACGAGCAGTACTTC. This sequence encodes CASSPLEGQSYEQYF.

The chain has TRBV28 and TRBJ1-1; no clear D gene. Germline values: CDR1 MDHEN, CDR2 SYDVKM. The CDR3 length is 16 residues. With 5 bases removed from V and 1 base from J, the gap between germline ends came to 17 bases. This chain's CDR3 is CASSEDIKGANTEAFF. The CDR3 region has the DNA TGTGCCAGCAGTGAAGATATAAAGGGAGCGAACACTGAAGCTTTCTTT.

The chain carries TRBV27 and TRBJ2-5; TRBD1 matches 9 bases. The end of the DNA aligns better with TRBJ2-7, so the J call may be wrong. This CDR3 has 15 residues. Germline CDR1 is MNHEY and CDR2 is SMNVEV (reference sequence). The CDR3 reads CASSPTGGSNYEQYF. CDR3 bases: TGTGCCAGCAGCCCCACAGGGGGCTCCAACTACGAGCAGTACTTC.

The rearrangement joins TRBV16 to TRBJ2-5, with TRBD1 matching over 10 bases. V trimming: 6 bases; J trimming: 5 bases; junction bases outside the gene matches: 9. CDR1 is KGHSY, CDR2 FQNENV, per germline. The CDR3 runs 15 residues. This CDR3 reads CASRPGTGEEETQYF. In DNA form, the CDR3 reads TGTGCCAGCAGACCTGGGACAGGGGAGGAGGAGACCCAGTACTTC.

The rearrangement uses TRBV18 and TRBJ1-1, with D hard to call. The CDR3 has 17 residues. Trimming cost V 2 bases and J 1 base, with 17 bases left between them. Germline loops: CDR1 KGHSH, CDR2 LQKENI. CDR3 sequence reads: CASSPSTGFGGNTEAFF. Written as DNA, the CDR3 is TGTGCCAGCTCACCATCGACTGGTTTTGGCGGGAACACTGAAGCTTTCTTT.

This clone was counted a single time. This rearrangement joins TRBV28 to TRBJ2-3, with D unresolved. Germline assignment: CDR1 MDHEN and CDR2 SYDVKM. V lost 5 bases to trimming and J lost 0 bases, with 12 bases between them. The CDR3 has 15 residues. The CDR3 coding sequence is TGTGCCAGCAGTCCTACCCCCACTAGCACAGATACGCAGTATTTT. Amino acids: CASSPTPTSTDTQYF. Looking up the rest from reference TRBV28 and TRBJ2-3 gives the full variable domain: DVKVTQSSRYLVKRTGEKVFLECVQDMDHENMFWYRQDPGLGLRLIYFSYDVKMKEKGDIPEGYSVSREKKERFSLILESASTNQTSMYLCASSPTPTSTDTQYFGPGTRLTVL.

The rearrangement uses TRBV11-2 and TRBJ1-1, with D possibly being TRBD1 (5 bases). The germline CDR1 and CDR2 sequences are SGHAT and FQNNGV. This CDR3 is 14 amino acids long. Trimming took 4 bases from V and 1 from J, leaving 10 bases between them. CDR3 nucleotides: TGTGCCAGCAGCTCGAAGGACAAGAACACTGAAGCTTTCTTT. It translates to CASSSKDKNTEAFF. Filled out from reference TRBV11-2 and TRBJ1-1, the complete variable domain reads EAGVAQSPRYKIIEKRQSVAFWCNPISGHATLYWYQQILGQGPKLLIQFQNNGVVDDSQLPKDRFSAERLKGVDSTLKIQPAKLEDSAVYLCASSSKDKNTEAFFGQGTRLTVV.

The chain is built from TRBV18 and TRBJ2-1; perhaps TRBD1 as D (5 bases). CDR1 is KGHSH, CDR2 LQKENI, per germline. This CDR3 has 15 amino acids. Trimming shortened V by 0 bases and J by 9 bases, and 15 bases separated the two germline ends. CDR3 protein: CASSPPVGQGAEQFF. The CDR3 coding sequence is TGTGCCAGCTCACCACCTGTAGGTCAGGGCGCTGAGCAGTTCTTC.

Details on this clone: The identical CDR3 is also encoded by other nucleotide sequences in the sample. The chain carries TRBV5-6 and TRBJ2-5; 13 bases are shared with TRBD2. The CDR3 runs 16 residues. J was trimmed by 3 bases and V by 2 bases; bases with no gene match: 4. Per germline, CDR1 SGHDT and CDR2 YYEEEE. The CDR3 here is CASSLLGLAGEETQYF. The CDR3 bases are TGTGCCAGCAGCTTACTTGGACTAGCGGGGGAAGAGACCCAGTACTTC.

The chain joins TRBV4-1 to TRBJ1-5; D ambiguous. Germline V gene sequence: CDR1 MGHRA, CDR2 YSYEKL. The CDR3 length is 13 residues. V was clipped by 4 bases and J by 6 bases, with 10 bases between them. The DNA for the CDR3 is TGCGCCAGCAGCCGACTCCACGGTCAGCCCCAGCATTTT. Amino acids: CASSRLHGQPQHF.

This clone came up a few times. This chain joins TRBV28 and TRBJ2-3; 13 bases align to TRBD2. CDR3 size: 15 residues. The ends lost 6 bases at V and 5 bases at J; junction bases unmatched: 5. Germline CDR1 MDHEN, CDR2 SYDVKM. This chain's CDR3 is CASRTSGGAQDTQYF. The CDR3 nucleotides are TGTGCCAGCAGAACTAGCGGGGGGGCTCAAGATACGCAGTATTTT.

CDR3 nucleotide sequence: TGTGCCAGCAGCTTAGCCCCCTTGGGCGGGGGTTCCTACAATGAGCAGTTCTTC. It specifies CASSLAPLGGGSYNEQFF. This rearrangement joins TRBV7-2 to TRBJ2-1; 7 nucleotides match TRBD2. The CDR3 is 18 residues long. Looked up from germline, CDR1 is SGHTA and CDR2 is FQGNSA. J was trimmed by 1 base and V by 0 bases; bases with no gene match: 9.

The chain has TRBV6-6 and TRBJ2-7, with a possible D match to TRBD1 (6 bases). Germline CDR1 MNHNY, CDR2 SVGAGI (reference sequence). V was shortened by 2 bases and J by 3 bases, with 14 bases between the two germline ends. The CDR3 is 15 amino acids. The CDR3 nucleotides read TGTGCCAGCAGTTACACTCCGGGACAAGGCTACGAGCAGTACTTC. This translates into CASSYTPGQGYEQYF.

The chain couples TRBV6-5 to TRBJ1-1; 10 bases align to TRBD1. The CDR3 totals 15 residues. Germline trimming cut 0 bases from V and 3 bases from J; bases unmatched to any gene: 1. Per the germline V gene, CDR1 is MNHEY and CDR2 is SVGAGI. CDR3 in DNA: TGTGCCAGCAGTTACTCGGACAGGGGGTACACTGAAGCTTTCTTT. Protein product: CASSYSDRGYTEAFF.

The chain uses TRBV7-8 and TRBJ2-5; D is possibly TRBD1 (6 bases). Germline-derived CDR1 and CDR2 are SGHVS and FQNEAQ. The CDR3 consists of 15 residues. Trimming pared 0 bases from V and 6 bases from J, leaving 14 bases between. The CDR3 nucleotides read TGTGCCAGCAGCTTAGCTGTGCCAGGGGTTAAGACCCAGTACTTC. This encodes CASSLAVPGVKTQYF.

The genes are TRBV6-5 and TRBJ1-3; 8 nucleotides agree with TRBD1. Germline CDR1 and CDR2: MNHEY and SVGAGI. V shed 7 bases and J 8 bases; nucleotides not matched to a gene: 13. CDR3 length: 15 residues. In DNA, the CDR3 is TGTGCCAGCACTGGAGACAGGGGTGGTGGGGACACCATATATTTT. It specifies CASTGDRGGGDTIYF.

The chain links TRBV14 to TRBJ2-5, with 10 nucleotides matching TRBD2. Per the germline V gene, CDR1 is SGHDN and CDR2 is FVKESK. This CDR3 is built from 16 residues. V shed 4 bases, J shed 4 bases, and the junction held 9 bases outside the gene matches. The CDR3 sequence is CASSLVAGGPGETQYF. Written as DNA, the CDR3 is TGTGCCAGCAGCCTGGTAGCGGGGGGTCCAGGAGAGACCCAGTACTTC.

This chain uses TRBV7-8 with TRBJ1-1, with 9 bases matching TRBD1. V lost 1 base and J lost 1; bases outside the gene matches: 7. CDR1 and CDR2 (germline): SGHVS, FQNEAQ. The CDR3 has 17 residues. The CDR3 nucleotides are TGTGCCAGCAGCTTAGTTTCCTCGGGACAGGGGAACACTGAAGCTTTCTTT. Residues: CASSLVSSGQGNTEAFF.

V is TRBV5-1 and J is TRBJ2-3; 8 bases align to TRBD2. The CDR3 extends over 16 amino acids. Germline CDR1 is SGHRS and CDR2 is YFSETQ. V trimming: 4 bases; J trimming: 6 bases; junction bases outside the gene matches: 13. The CDR3 nucleotides are TGCGCCAGCAGCCACCCGGGACTAGTGGACCGGGATACGCAGTATTTT. Protein product: CASSHPGLVDRDTQYF.

The chain is built from TRBV7-8 and TRBJ1-4; TRBD1 matches at 11 bases. This CDR3 is built from 17 residues. Germline CDR1 SGHVS, CDR2 FQNEAQ. V was pared by 5 bases and J by 5 bases, with 10 bases of the junction left unmatched. The CDR3 sequence: CASSQQGTGGGNEKLFF. In DNA form, the CDR3 reads TGTGCCAGCAGCCAACAAGGGACAGGGGGTGGAAATGAAAAACTGTTTTTT.

The chain recombines TRBV30 with TRBJ2-3; 8 nucleotides align to TRBD2. Germline V gives CDR1 GTSNPN, CDR2 SVGIG (reference sequence). The ends lost 3 bases at V and 0 bases at J; junction bases unmatched: 5. CDR3 size: 15 residues. The CDR3 spells CAWSGGGTSTDTQYF. CDR3 sequence (DNA): TGTGCCTGGAGCGGGGGGGGGACTAGCACAGATACGCAGTATTTT. The whole variable domain, remainder taken from reference TRBV30 and TRBJ2-3, is SQTIHQWPATLVQPVGSPLSLECTVEGTSNPNLYWYRQAAGRGLQLLFYSVGIGQISSEVPQNLSASRPQDRQFILSSKKLLLSDSGFYLCAWSGGGTSTDTQYFGPGTRLTVL.

This chain uses TRBV5-6 with TRBJ1-1; 9 bases are a match to TRBD1. Germline CDR1 and CDR2: SGHDT and YYEEEE. This CDR3 has 14 residues. The junction had 4 bases not matched to a gene; V was cut back by 2 bases and J by 5 bases. The CDR3: CASSLWTGVTEAFF. The CDR3 nucleotides read TGTGCCAGCAGCTTATGGACAGGGGTTACTGAAGCTTTCTTT.

V gene TRBV19 combines with J gene TRBJ2-7; 7 nucleotides align to TRBD1. V gave up 2 bases and J gave up 4 bases; unmatched junction bases: 2. CDR3 length: 13 residues. Germline V lookup: CDR1 LNHDA, CDR2 SQIVND (reference sequence). For the CDR3, the DNA is TGTGCCAGTAGTATATCGGACAGGTACGAGCAGTACTTC. Translation: CASSISDRYEQYF.

In this sample, this clone turned up once. The rearrangement joins TRBV28 to TRBJ2-4; TRBD1 agrees at 7 bases. The length of the CDR3 is 16 residues. Germline V CDR1 and CDR2: MDHEN, SYDVKM. V was pared by 4 bases and J by 3 bases, with 9 bases of the junction left unmatched. CDR3 in DNA: TGTGCCAGCAGTTCCCCGGGACAGAGGATCAAAAACATTCAGTACTTC. This sequence encodes CASSSPGQRIKNIQYF.

This chain uses TRBV18 with TRBJ1-4; 7 bases match TRBD1. Germline loops: CDR1 KGHSH, CDR2 LQKENI. The V segment lost 2 bases and the J segment 3 bases; nucleotides outside the gene matches: 3. The CDR3 sequence is 15 residues long. CDR3 sequence reads: CASSPNRGSNEKLFF. CDR3 DNA: TGTGCCAGCTCACCAAACAGGGGTTCTAATGAAAAACTGTTTTTT.